This TCR delta chain was recovered during a study of γδ T cells in repeated Plasmodium falciparum infection. General study points: Vgamma9/Vdelta2+ repertoires stayed stably polyclonal over time and infection.

With regard to this clone: No antigen is known for it. With only one base between it and a far larger clone, this is likely a read error. The sample contains more than one DNA sequence encoding this CDR3.

Vgamma9/Vdelta2+ and Vdelta2-negative gammadelta T cells were flow-sorted from PBMC for bulk sequencing. With CATT, TCRdb re-called clones from the multiplex PCR reads. The profile covers 90,000 or so delta-chain clones, with less than 1% appearing a single time and just under 10% taken by the ten largest. V was cut by 3 bases and J by 0 bases, with 19 bases left in between. This CDR3 has 17 residues. Looked up from germline, CDR1 is GEAIGNYY and CDR2 is EKD. Sequences were obtained from gamma-delta T cells from blood. V is TRDV2 and J is TRDJ1, with D tentatively TRDD2 or TRDD3 (5 bases each). The J gene was missing in TCRdb and was found by matching the end of the DNA to germline. The sequence derives from a pool of human donors (malaria-infected and uninfected, not separated). The CDR3 here is CACDPVLWGTYTDKLIF. The CDR3 nucleotides are TGTGCCTGTGACCCTGTCCTATGGGGAACCTACACCGATAAACTCATCTTT.